The 18 T cell receptor beta chains listed next were all sequenced from one sample in a study of Graves' ophthalmopathy and Graves' hyperthyroidism. Amplification targeted the TCR beta CDR3 regions, with RNA transcripts as the source material. In the first round, RT-PCR was carried out with HTBI primers, and a multiplex PCR formed the second round. One entry per CDR3 protein, called by TCRdb with MiXCR from the multiplex PCR reads. The sample shows 900,000 to 1,200,000 distinct CDR3 sequences, about two fifths of them seen only once. The sample was peripheral blood or thyroid tissue (not recorded which). Every receptor here comes from an adult man with Graves' hyperthyroidism.

This sequence joins TRBV10-3 and TRBJ1-5, with 7 bases identical to TRBD1. CDR3 length: 12 residues. Germline V CDR1 and CDR2: ENHRY, SYGVKD. J gave up 11 bases and V 10 bases, and 11 bases lay outside the gene matches. The CDR3 coding sequence is TGTGCCACCGGGACAGCTCAGGAGTCCCAGCATTTT. Translated, it gives CATGTAQESQHF.

This clonotype came up a few times. Here the CDR3 reads CASSQVQGYTGELFF. CDR3 bases: TGTGCCAGCAGCCAAGTACAGGGGTACACCGGGGAGCTGTTTTTT. V and J are TRBV14 and TRBJ2-2; 7 nucleotides match TRBD1. The CDR3 extends over 15 amino acids. Trimming took 1 base from V and 3 from J; bases not matched to a gene: 2. The V gene's germline CDR1 is SGHDN and CDR2 FVKESK.

This chain uses TRBV9 with TRBJ2-7, with 7 bases matching TRBD2. The V gene's germline CDR1 is SGDLS and CDR2 YYNGEE. CDR3 length equals 18 residues. Trimming removed 4 bases from V and 6 bases from J; junction bases left unmatched: 22. CDR3 sequence reads: CASSPRTAVAGVPREQYF. Here the CDR3 DNA reads TGTGCCAGCAGCCCCCGTACAGCCGTAGCGGGCGTACCGCGCGAGCAGTACTTC.

This clonotype was seen only once. A much larger clone lies one base from this, so it may be a read error. The chain couples TRBV7-6 to TRBJ2-5; D is undetermined. Trimming pared 4 bases from V and 0 bases from J, leaving 9 bases between. The CDR3 runs to 14 residues. Germline values: CDR1 SGHVS, CDR2 FNYEAQ. In DNA, the CDR3 is TGTGCCAGCAGCTGGGAACAGTACCAAGAGACCCAGTACTTC. Translating it yields CASSWEQYQETQYF.

On this clonotype itself: This may be a read error, as it is one base from a much larger clone. The gene calls are TRBV9 and TRBJ2-2; 9 nucleotides line up with TRBD2. Germline CDR1 and CDR2: SGDLS and YYNGEE. The CDR3 spans 14 residues. CDR3 protein: CGSRWTSDTGELFF. CDR3 nucleotides: TGTGGCAGCAGATGGACTAGCGACACCGGGGAGCTGTTTTTT.

The chain carries TRBV10-2 and TRBJ1-2, with 7 bases that match TRBD1. Germline V gene data show CDR1 as WSHSY and CDR2 as SAAADI. Germline trimming cut 2 bases from V and 0 bases from J; bases unmatched to any gene: 6. This CDR3 contains 16 residues. CDR3 coding DNA: TGCGCCAGCAGTGAGCCGGACAGGCCGACTAACTATGGCTACACCTTC. Protein sequence: CASSEPDRPTNYGYTF.

V gene TRBV29-1 combines with J gene TRBJ1-2; weak D call: TRBD1 (6 bases). The V end was cut by 3 bases, the J end by 9 bases, with 17 bases between. The CDR3 has 13 residues. CDR1 is SQVTM and CDR2 is ANQGSEA in the germline V gene. The CDR3 protein is CSVDSGAGGSYTF. The CDR3 DNA follows: TGCAGCGTTGACTCAGGGGCAGGAGGAAGCTACACCTTC.

The CDR3 DNA is TGTGCCAGCAGTGGAAAGGACTTGGACACTGAAGCTTTCTTT. Residues: CASSGKDLDTEAFF. This rearrangement joins TRBV25-1 to TRBJ1-1; D ambiguous. The CDR3 has 14 residues. Between the trimmed V and J ends, which lost 4 bases and 3 bases, there was a span of 12 bases. Germline-derived CDR1 and CDR2 are MGHDK and SYGVNS.

This clonotype was seen ten or more times. This sequence joins TRBV29-1 and TRBJ1-5, with TRBD1 identical over 7 bases. The germline V gene encodes CDR1 SQVTM and CDR2 ANQGSEA. This CDR3 is 12 amino acids long. Trimming cost V 5 bases and J 5 bases; bases outside gene matches: 3. CDR3 nucleotide sequence: TGCAGCGTTAGGGACAGTTATCAGCCCCAGCATTTT. Its protein product is CSVRDSYQPQHF.

This clonotype was counted at least ten times. The chain employs TRBV4-1 and TRBJ1-1; 7 bases align to TRBD1. Per germline, CDR1 MGHRA and CDR2 YSYEKL. This CDR3 comprises 13 residues. Trimming removed 5 bases from V and 10 bases from J; junction bases left unmatched: 10. The CDR3 here is CASSLTGSQVAFF. CDR3 DNA sequence: TGCGCCAGCAGCTTGACAGGGTCTCAAGTAGCTTTCTTT.

The table lists this clonotype with a few counts. The chain combines TRBV19 with TRBJ2-2, with a possible D match to TRBD2 (5 bases). Germline V gene lookup returns CDR1 LNHDA and CDR2 SQIVND (reference sequence). The CDR3 spans 14 residues. Deletions cut 10 bases from V and 3 bases from J, with 15 bases between. The CDR3 protein is CATRGGPHTGELFF. Written as DNA, the CDR3 is TGTGCCACCAGAGGCGGGCCCCACACCGGGGAGCTGTTTTTT.

The V and J genes are TRBV15 and TRBJ2-5; 8 bases align to TRBD1. CDR3 size: 15 residues. Germline V gene lookup returns CDR1 LNHNV and CDR2 YYDKDF (reference sequence). V dropped 5 bases and J dropped 7; count of bases not matched to a gene: 12. Written as DNA, the CDR3 is TGTGCCACCAGCCAAGACGGGACAGGAGGTGGGACCCAGTACTTC. Its translation: CATSQDGTGGGTQYF. Filled out from reference TRBV15 and TRBJ2-5, the complete variable domain reads DAMVIQNPRYQVTQFGKPVTLSCSQTLNHNVMYWYQQKSSQAPKLLFHYYDKDFNNEADTPDNFQSRRPNTSFCFLDIRSPGLGDTAMYLCATSQDGTGGGTQYFGPGTRLLVL.

This chain joins TRBV10-3 and TRBJ1-2; D might be TRBD1 (5 bases). V shed 0 bases and J shed 6 bases, with 8 bases lying between them. Looked up from germline, CDR1 is ENHRY and CDR2 is SYGVKD. This CDR3 has 13 amino acids. The DNA for the CDR3 is TGTGCCATCAGTGAGTCGGGGCAGGATGGCTACACCTTC. As protein: CAISESGQDGYTF.

This clonotype showed up many times. This chain uses TRBV10-1 with TRBJ1-1; D gene unclear. Germline CDR1 is WNHNN and CDR2 is SYGVQD (reference sequence). V shed 4 bases and J shed 0 bases, with 9 bases lying between them. The CDR3 totals 14 residues. The DNA of the CDR3 is TGCGCCAGCAGTGCTGGAAGGATGAACACTGAAGCTTTCTTT. Translating it yields CASSAGRMNTEAFF.

The chain joins TRBV6-6 to TRBJ2-7; no reliable D call. Trimming took off 4 bases at V and 3 bases at J, with 19 bases between the two ends. There are 16 residues in the CDR3. Germline V CDR1 and CDR2: MNHNY, SVGAGI (reference sequence). Here the CDR3 DNA reads TGTGCCAGCAGTTCCTCTCGTTATAAGGACGACTACGAGCAGTACTTC. The encoded protein is CASSSSRYKDDYEQYF.

This clonotype was counted ten times or more. The J gene is TRBJ1-6, the V gene TRBV5-1, with D perhaps TRBD1 (5 bases). CDR3 length: 15 amino acids. V dropped 0 bases and J dropped 7 bases, with 11 bases sitting between them. CDR1 is SGHRS and CDR2 is YFSETQ in the germline V gene. CDR3 region: CASSLEGPPNSPLHF. The CDR3 nucleotides are TGCGCCAGCAGCTTGGAGGGACCGCCCAATTCACCCCTCCACTTT.

A few counts support this clonotype. The chain couples TRBV12-3 or TRBV12-4 to TRBJ2-2, with a possible D match to TRBD2 (5 bases). This CDR3 contains 13 residues. V was cut by 4 bases and J by 6 bases, with 9 bases left in between. This chain's CDR3 is CASSYSGPGELFF. The CDR3 nucleotides are TGTGCCAGCAGTTACAGCGGTCCCGGGGAGCTGTTTTTT.

This clonotype has a handful of counts. The genes are TRBV12-3 or TRBV12-4 and TRBJ1-2, with 9 bases matching TRBD1. The CDR3 has 14 amino acids. V dropped 6 bases and J dropped 0; count of bases not matched to a gene: 2. CDR3: CASRGTGTNYGYTF. The DNA of the CDR3 is TGTGCCAGCAGAGGGACAGGGACTAACTATGGCTACACCTTC.